The 27 T cell receptor beta chains given below trace back to one sample, sequenced in a study of T cells in Graves' hyperthyroidism and ophthalmopathy. TCR beta CDR3 region amplification was performed from RNA transcripts. HTBI primers drove first-round RT-PCR of the TCR CDR3. In TCRdb, the multiplex PCR reads were re-called with MiXCR into one record per CDR3 protein. The sample lists about 660,000 distinct CDR3 sequences, just under 45% occurring once. The specimen was peripheral blood or thyroid tissue (not recorded which). These receptors came from an adult man with Graves' disease, either hyperthyroidism or ophthalmopathy (not recorded which).

Turning to this clonotype: A clone one base away is much larger, so this may be a read error. This CDR3 fails to terminate in the conserved phenylalanine or tryptophan, so it likely reflects a read error. V is TRBV5-1 and J is TRBJ2-7; 12 nucleotides agree with TRBD1. Germline lookup yields CDR1 SGHRS and CDR2 YFSETQ. The CDR3 is 15 residues long. The ends lost 3 bases at V and 5 bases at J; junction bases unmatched: 6. The CDR3 DNA follows: TGCGCCAGCAGCTACGGGGACAGGGGGCTTGACGAGCAGTACCTC. This sequence encodes CASSYGDRGLDEQYL.

This chain joins TRBV5-5 and TRBJ1-3, with 9 positions matching TRBD1. V dropped 4 bases and J dropped 4; count of bases not matched to a gene: 3. The CDR3 consists of 14 residues. The germline V gene encodes CDR1 SGHKS and CDR2 YYEKEE (reference sequence). CDR3 coding DNA: TGTGCCAGCAGCATACAGGGGGCCGGAAACACCATATATTTT. This encodes CASSIQGAGNTIYF.

There are a few counts of this clonotype. CDR3 nucleotide sequence: TGTGCCAGCAGGTCCGAGGTTAACTATGGCTACACCTTC. Protein: CASRSEVNYGYTF. The chain uses TRBV11-2 and TRBJ1-2; D is uncertain. Trimming cost V 6 bases and J 1 base, with 9 bases left between them. The CDR3 is 13 residues long. Germline CDR1 reads SGHAT; CDR2 reads FQNNGV.

This clonotype was seen repeatedly, ten times or more. The chain carries TRBV7-6 and TRBJ1-4; 7 bases are shared with TRBD1. V was clipped by 3 bases and J by 4 bases; unmatched bases: 5. This CDR3 has 15 residues. Germline CDR1 reads SGHVS; CDR2 reads FNYEAQ. The CDR3: CASSLTRDSNEKLFF. Written as DNA, the CDR3 is TGTGCCAGCAGCTTGACCCGGGACAGTAATGAAAAACTGTTTTTT. The full variable domain, completed using reference TRBV7-6 and TRBJ1-4, is GAGVSQSPRYKVTKRGQDVALRCDPISGHVSLYWYRQALGQGPEFLTYFNYEAQQDKSGLPNDRFSAERPEGSISTLTIQRTEQRDSAMYRCASSLTRDSNEKLFFGSGTQLSVL.

CDR3 protein: CASSLDHSYEQYF. Written as DNA, the CDR3 is TGTGCCAGCAGCTTAGATCACAGCTACGAGCAGTACTTC. The genes are TRBV11-2 and TRBJ2-7; D gene unclear. V lost 0 bases and J 3 bases, leaving 6 bases between the germline ends. The length of the CDR3 is 13 residues. Germline V CDR1 and CDR2: SGHAT, FQNNGV.

This clonotype was counted ten times or more. V usage is TRBV10-3 and J usage is TRBJ1-2; weak D call: TRBD1 (6 bases). The CDR3 length is 14 residues. CDR1 is ENHRY, CDR2 SYGVKD, per germline. V lost 6 bases and J lost 7, with 18 bases in between. The CDR3 DNA follows: TGTGCCATCAGCGAGGGTCAGGGGAAGTTTGGCTACACCTTC. Its protein is CAISEGQGKFGYTF.

The CDR3 here is CASNQGGGTEAFF. The CDR3 region has the DNA TGTGCCAGCAACCAGGGTGGTGGCACTGAAGCTTTCTTT. V and J are TRBV28 and TRBJ1-1; maybe TRBD1 (5 bases). CDR1 is MDHEN and CDR2 is SYDVKM in the germline V gene. CDR3 length: 13 amino acids. V was cut by 7 bases and J by 4 bases, with 13 bases left in between.

This chain uses TRBV7-9 with TRBJ2-7; 10 bases align to TRBD1. V gave up 3 bases and J gave up 1 base; unmatched junction bases: 9. The CDR3 has 17 amino acids. CDR1 and CDR2 (germline): SEHNR, FQNEAQ (reference sequence). The CDR3 here is CASSFPPGQGYSYEQYF. CDR3 nucleotide sequence: TGTGCCAGCAGCTTCCCACCGGGACAGGGGTATTCCTACGAGCAGTACTTC.

V gene TRBV12-5 combines with J gene TRBJ1-5, with 7 bases identical to TRBD1. In germline, CDR1 is LGHNT, CDR2 FRNRAP. CDR3 length equals 14 residues. The DNA of the CDR3 is TGTGCCAGCAGGGGCGGAGGGGGCAGTCAGCCCCAGCATTTT. Translating it yields CASRGGGGSQPQHF. Combining the CDR3 with reference TRBV12-5 and TRBJ1-5 gives the whole variable domain DARVTQTPRHKVTEMGQEVTMRCQPILGHNTVFWYRQTMMQGLELLAYFRNRAPLDDSGMPKDRFSAEMPDATLATLKIQPSEPRDSAVYFCASRGGGGSQPQHFGDGTRLSIL.

This clonotype was seen at least ten times. V usage is TRBV15 and J usage is TRBJ2-7; a possible D gene is TRBD2 (5 bases). Trimming removed 3 bases from V and 2 bases from J, with 14 bases in between. The CDR3 is made up of 15 amino acids. The germline V gene encodes CDR1 LNHNV and CDR2 YYDKDF (reference sequence). CDR3 region: CATSSGLGGAYEQYF. The CDR3 DNA sequence: TGTGCCACCAGCAGCGGACTTGGCGGAGCCTACGAGCAGTACTTC. The full variable domain, with the rest looked up from reference TRBV15 and TRBJ2-7, is DAMVIQNPRYQVTQFGKPVTLSCSQTLNHNVMYWYQQKSSQAPKLLFHYYDKDFNNEADTPDNFQSRRPNTSFCFLDIRSPGLGDTAMYLCATSSGLGGAYEQYFGPGTRLTVT.

The V call is TRBV2, the J call TRBJ1-5; D not resolved. V lost 7 bases and J lost 4, with 8 bases in between. Germline CDR1 SNHLY, CDR2 FYNNEI. CDR3 length: 12 amino acids. In nucleotides, the CDR3 is TGTGCCAGCAACAGTCCAAATCAGCCCCAGCATTTT. This codes for CASNSPNQPQHF. The full variable domain, with the rest looked up from reference TRBV2 and TRBJ1-5, is EPEVTQTPSHQVTQMGQEVILRCVPISNHLYFYWYRQILGQKVEFLVSFYNNEISEKSEIFDDQFSVERPDGSNFTLKIRSTKLEDSAMYFCASNSPNQPQHFGDGTRLSIL.

The genes are TRBV4-1 and TRBJ1-1; D is perhaps TRBD1 (6 bases). CDR1 and CDR2 from the germline V gene are MGHRA and YSYEKL. The CDR3 is made up of 16 amino acids. V was pared by 3 bases and J by 1 base, with 15 bases between. This chain's CDR3 is CASSQGRQAGNTEAFF. The CDR3 DNA sequence: TGCGCCAGCAGCCAGGGGCGACAGGCGGGGAACACTGAAGCTTTCTTT.

The chain has TRBV2 and TRBJ1-6, with D possibly being TRBD1 (5 bases). This CDR3 has 17 amino acids. Trimming shortened V by 4 bases and J by 0 bases, and 13 bases separated the two germline ends. Germline V gene lookup returns CDR1 SNHLY and CDR2 FYNNEI. The CDR3 sequence is CASSALRQSSYNSPLHF. Here the CDR3 DNA reads TGTGCCAGCAGTGCCCTCCGACAGAGCTCCTATAATTCACCCCTCCACTTT.

The chain recombines TRBV7-2 with TRBJ2-2; TRBD2 agrees at 11 bases. The CDR3 covers 17 residues. J lost 1 base, V lost 3 bases, and 4 bases had no gene match. Germline CDR1 is SGHTA and CDR2 is FQGNSA. CDR3: CASSLALAGGNTGELFF. As DNA, the CDR3 is TGTGCCAGCAGCTTGGCCCTAGCGGGAGGGAACACCGGGGAGCTGTTTTTT.

The table lists this clonotype with a few counts. The V call is TRBV6-1, the J call TRBJ1-2, with D perhaps matching TRBD1 (6 bases). CDR1 and CDR2 from the germline V gene are MNHNS and SASEGT. This CDR3 has 18 residues. V dropped 8 bases and J dropped 2 bases, with 27 bases sitting between them. The DNA of the CDR3 is TGTGCCAGCTACGGACCCGGGATAGTGGACAGACAGAACTATGGCTACACCTTC. It yields the protein CASYGPGIVDRQNYGYTF.

This clonotype was picked up a small number of times. The rearrangement links TRBV19 to TRBJ1-2; no firm D call. V lost 0 bases and J 9 bases, leaving 23 bases between the germline ends. The length of the CDR3 is 17 residues. Germline V gives CDR1 LNHDA, CDR2 SQIVND (reference sequence). Here the CDR3 reads CASSIDLTLGLGRSYTF. CDR3 sequence (DNA): TGTGCCAGTAGTATAGATCTTACCCTTGGACTAGGCCGGAGCTACACCTTC.

This clonotype was seen at least ten times. This chain connects TRBV2 to TRBJ1-2, with 7 bases aligning to TRBD1. This CDR3 spans 15 amino acids. The germline V gene encodes CDR1 SNHLY and CDR2 FYNNEI. V shed 2 bases and J 4 bases; nucleotides not matched to a gene: 7. The chain's CDR3 is CASSERVGGSYGYTF. Here the CDR3 DNA reads TGTGCCAGCAGTGAAAGGGTAGGGGGCAGCTATGGCTACACCTTC.

This clonotype was seen a handful of times. V and J are TRBV19 and TRBJ1-1; D possibly corresponds to TRBD1 (6 bases). V was shortened by 4 bases and J by 5 bases, with 20 bases between the two germline ends. Per the germline V gene, CDR1 is LNHDA and CDR2 is SQIVND (reference sequence). CDR3 size: 16 residues. The chain's CDR3 is CASSTGTGIGITEAFF. DNA for the CDR3: TGTGCCAGTAGTACCGGAACAGGGATCGGAATAACTGAAGCTTTCTTT.

This chain links TRBV20-1 with TRBJ2-7, with D perhaps matching TRBD1 (6 bases). CDR3 length: 15 amino acids. Looked up from germline, CDR1 is DFQATT and CDR2 is SNEGSKA (reference sequence). The ends were cut back, 5 bases at V and 4 bases at J, with 21 bases in the middle. The CDR3 DNA reads TGCAGTGCTGAAGGGGACACCGGCGTCGTGTACGAGCAGTACTTC. Encoded protein: CSAEGDTGVVYEQYF.

The rearrangement links TRBV30 to TRBJ1-1, with a weak D call TRBD1 (5 bases). The V end was cut by 5 bases, the J end by 4 bases, with 8 bases between. Looked up from germline, CDR1 is GTSNPN and CDR2 is SVGIG (reference sequence). This CDR3 region has 11 residues. The CDR3 region has the DNA TGTGCCTGGTTGAGGGGCACTGAAGCTTTCTTT. Translating it yields CAWLRGTEAFF. The full variable domain, its missing parts supplied by reference TRBV30 and TRBJ1-1, is SQTIHQWPATLVQPVGSPLSLECTVEGTSNPNLYWYRQAAGRGLQLLFYSVGIGQISSEVPQNLSASRPQDRQFILSSKKLLLSDSGFYLCAWLRGTEAFFGQGTRLTVV.

This clonotype was seen repeatedly, ten times or more. The chain joins TRBV7-2 to TRBJ2-7; D is perhaps TRBD2 (6 bases). This CDR3 has 13 amino acids. V was pared by 3 bases and J by 2 bases, with 8 bases between. Germline values: CDR1 SGHTA, CDR2 FQGNSA. The CDR3 is CASSFGGAYEQYF. In DNA, the CDR3 is TGTGCCAGCAGCTTCGGGGGTGCCTACGAGCAGTACTTC.

This chain uses TRBV29-1 with TRBJ2-5; 7 bases are shared with TRBD1. This CDR3 has 12 amino acids. With V trimmed by 6 bases and J by 6 bases, 7 bases remained unmatched. The germline V gene has CDR1 SQVTM and CDR2 ANQGSEA. CDR3 sequence (DNA): TGCAGCGTCCGAGGGGGCGCAAAGACCCAGTACTTC. This encodes CSVRGGAKTQYF.

V and J are TRBV7-9 and TRBJ1-6, with 9 bases lining up with TRBD1. The germline CDR1 and CDR2 sequences are SEHNR and FQNEAQ (reference sequence). The J segment lost 13 bases and the V segment lost 5 bases, leaving 9 bases of the junction unmatched. The CDR3 is made up of 14 amino acids. The chain's CDR3 is CASSSTGGNQPLHF. In DNA, the CDR3 is TGTGCCAGCAGCAGTACAGGGGGCAATCAGCCCCTCCACTTT.

The rearrangement uses TRBV2 and TRBJ2-7; 12 bases fit TRBD2. The J call may be incorrect, as the DNA end agrees better with TRBJ2-1. This CDR3 is 17 amino acids long. Germline V gives CDR1 SNHLY, CDR2 FYNNEI. CDR3: CASSEPGLAGTHNEQFF. Written as DNA, the CDR3 is TGTGCCAGCAGTGAACCCGGACTAGCGGGGACCCACAATGAGCAGTTCTTC.

To note about this clonotype: One junction end disagrees with the germline gene, perhaps due to a read error. The chain links TRBV6-6 to TRBJ1-2; D is possibly TRBD1 (6 bases). The CDR3 extends over 15 amino acids. The germline CDR1 and CDR2 sequences are MNHNY and SVGAGI (reference sequence). CDR3 protein: CASSDSWTEPGGYTF. The CDR3, as DNA: TGTGCCAGCAGTGACTCGTGGACAGAGCCTGGGGGCTACACCTTC.

This clonotype occurred a few times. This chain links TRBV29-1 with TRBJ1-2, with 9 nucleotides matching TRBD1. The ends lost 6 bases at V and 2 bases at J; junction bases unmatched: 10. This CDR3 has 15 amino acids. Germline loops: CDR1 SQVTM, CDR2 ANQGSEA. Here the CDR3 DNA reads TGCAGCGTGAAACGGGGACAGGGTGACAACTATGGCTACACCTTC. It codes for CSVKRGQGDNYGYTF.

Comments on this clonotype: The germline gene is not matched at one end of the junction; a read error may be the cause. The chain uses TRBV7-9 and TRBJ1-5; D is uncertain. The CDR3 is 15 amino acids. Germline CDR1 SEHNR, CDR2 FQNEAQ (reference sequence). CDR3: CASSFVRSSNRPQHF. The CDR3 nucleotides read TGTGCCAGCAGCTTTGTCAGATCAAGCAATCGGCCCCAGCATTTT.